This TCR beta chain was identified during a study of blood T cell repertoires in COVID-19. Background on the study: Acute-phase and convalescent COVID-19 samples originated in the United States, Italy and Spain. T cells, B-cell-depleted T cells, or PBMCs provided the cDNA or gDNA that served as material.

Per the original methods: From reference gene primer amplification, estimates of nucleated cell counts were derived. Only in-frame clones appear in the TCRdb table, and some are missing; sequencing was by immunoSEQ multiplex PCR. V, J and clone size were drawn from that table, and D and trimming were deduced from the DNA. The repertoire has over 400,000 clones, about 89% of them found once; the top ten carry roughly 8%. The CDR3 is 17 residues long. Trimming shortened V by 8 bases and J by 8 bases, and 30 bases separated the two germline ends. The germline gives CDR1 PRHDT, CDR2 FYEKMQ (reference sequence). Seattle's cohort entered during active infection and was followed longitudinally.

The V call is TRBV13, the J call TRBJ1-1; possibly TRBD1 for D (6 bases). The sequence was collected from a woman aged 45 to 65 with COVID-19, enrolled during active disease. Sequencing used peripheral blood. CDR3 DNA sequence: TGTGCCAGCGCCAATCAGAAAGAAGCTTCCACGGACAGAGAAGCTTTCTTT. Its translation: CASANQKEASTDREAFF.